The 2 T cell receptor beta chains in this list originate from one sample, sequenced in a study of blood T cell repertoires in COVID-19. Assay used: immunoSEQ multiplex PCR; TCRdb lists only in-frame clones, some missing. The sample has approximately 200,000 clones; approximately 86% are singletons. Material for sequencing was peripheral blood. The receptors were sampled from a man aged 30-40 years with acute or convalescent COVID-19.

In this sample, this clone turned up a few times. The J gene is TRBJ1-1, the V gene TRBV28, with a possible D match to TRBD1 (6 bases). The CDR3 extends over 14 amino acids. Trimming took off 5 bases at V and 4 bases at J, with 14 bases between the two ends. The germline gives CDR1 MDHEN, CDR2 SYDVKM. The CDR3, as DNA: TGTGCCAGCAGTGATACAGGGAAGCGCACTGAAGCTTTCTTT. Its protein product is CASSDTGKRTEAFF.

This clone appeared a single time. The V call is TRBV18, the J call TRBJ2-3; 9 bases map to TRBD2. With V trimmed by 5 bases and J by 5 bases, 11 bases remained unmatched. The CDR3 is made up of 16 amino acids. Germline loops: CDR1 KGHSH, CDR2 LQKENI. CDR3 sequence (DNA): TGTGCCAGCTCATCTAGACTAGCGGTATTTGAAGATACGCAGTATTTT. Amino acids: CASSSRLAVFEDTQYF.